The sequence of this T cell receptor (beta chain) was determined in a study of beta chain features in type 1 diabetes. Expressed TCRB transcripts were sequenced, since all the RNA that had been isolated was reverse transcribed. Average reads for naive, central memory and regulatory T cell samples were several million. TCRdb keeps only in-frame clones here, not all; method: immunoSEQ multiplex PCR. This table has 150,000 to 180,000 clones, 10% appearing once. Only one heparinised blood draw was taken per donor, and its volume averaged about 120 mL. This CDR3 is 12 amino acids long. Germline values: CDR1 SGDLS, CDR2 YYNGEE. V was cut by 4 bases and J by 8 bases, with 10 bases left in between. Study results and caveats: TCRB CDR3 length was moderately but significantly reduced in all four CD4+ subsets of Type 1 diabetes patients. It was among patients, rather than healthy donors, that naive, central memory and Treg TCRB repertoires appeared more similar.

Turning to this clone: What it binds is unknown.

This sequence was found in a man aged 25 to 45 with type 1 diabetes. The genes are TRBV9 and TRBJ2-1; no clear D gene. The sample consisted of central memory CD4+ T cells from blood. The CDR3 here is CASSPSFDEQFF. For the CDR3, the DNA is TGTGCCAGCAGCCCTAGTTTCGATGAGCAGTTCTTC.